This T cell receptor beta chain stems from a study of blood T cell repertoires in COVID-19 (dated by TCRdb to the early 2020s). General notes on the study: Collaborator samples came from the United States, Italy and Spain and covered acute and convalescent phases of COVID-19. The samples were drawn from the first 160 participants of the ongoing ImmuneRACE study and from 1,200 or so subjects provided by 6 global collaborators. The prospective study material was composed of cDNA or gDNA derived from T cells, B-cell-depleted T cells, or PBMCs. The repertoires were released in a freely available public database meant as a resource for research on the immune response to SARS-CoV-2. Sample metadata almost always included a de-identified subject ID, COVID-19 status, age in years and sex. Where available, HLA class I and class II types were taken from metadata supplied by the sample provider and were not determined by assay-based typing. Deeply sampled blood TCRbeta repertoires from subjects exposed to, actively infected with, or recovered from COVID-19 were included in the dataset. The full study reports these points: How much clinical and demographic metadata was included differed by source and by participant, and the metadata was provided uncurated.

Participants in the prospective study were enrolled through a virtual design, were aged about 18 to 100 years, and lived in roughly 24 United States geographic areas. In the prospective study, participants were assigned to cohorts based on the clinical history participants reported in a screening survey and a study questionnaire. A participant counted as exposed if, within 2 weeks of entering the study, that participant had been in contact with someone who had a PCR-confirmed or clinician-diagnosed COVID-19 case. In the prospective study, mobile phlebotomists collected whole blood, serum and a nasopharyngeal or oropharyngeal swab from each participant. Additional blood draws and questionnaires over an approximately 2-month period could optionally be provided by prospective study participants. Blood samples from the prospective study were shipped frozen or at room temperature prior to DNA extraction.

TCRbeta CDR3 regions were amplified from genomic DNA by means of the immunoSEQ Assay, a bias-controlled multiplex PCR. Per the authors' processing: Nucleated cell counts per sample were estimated from amplification of reference gene primers within the assay. To quantify the absolute abundance of each unique TCRbeta CDR3 rearrangement, sequence reads were collapsed and filtered. For each sample, productive Simpson clonality was calculated as the square root of Simpson's diversity index over productive rearrangements. TCRdb mirrors the immuneACCESS table, restricted to in-frame sequences. Some clones are absent from its copies; in checked studies, under half trace to an unresolved V gene, and the reason for the others is unknown. The D gene and trimming were derived from the DNA, and the V and J assignments and clone size from that table. This sample lists a few hundred thousand clones; approximately 80% were detected once. The leading ten clones occupy approximately 5% of the sample.

Worth noting for this clone: This clone's antigen is unknown. Base qualities were left out, and no much larger clone turns up one base away.

The clonotype was recovered from a man between 40 and 49 years old who had been exposed to COVID-19. The specimen sequenced was PBMCs or T cells enriched from blood (not recorded which).

The nucleotides read TGTGCCAGCAGCCAGGGCCACGCGGGAGATACGCAGTATTTT. This codes for CASSQGHAGDTQYF. The rearranged chain carries TRBV3-1 (or the pseudogene TRBV3-2) and TRBJ2-3; perhaps TRBD2 is the D gene, with 5 bases matching. There are 14 amino acids in the CDR3, from cysteine to phenylalanine inclusive. Only CDR3 DNA is held: 42 bases, read in frame from base 1. CDR1 and CDR2 were assigned from the germline V gene (reference sequence) as LGHDT and YNNKEL. V is pared back by 3 bases and J by 5 bases, with 12 bases lying between the germline termini.